This TCR beta chain was identified in a study of lymphopenia after photon versus proton radiotherapy. General study points: After the lymphocyte nadir, photon-treated repertoires showed oligoclonal expansion, especially of CD8+ Temra cells. Proton therapy kept repertoires fairly stable, unlike photons, which gained effector/memory cells. Better survival with proton therapy was suggested as possible, not demonstrated. In patients who died, overall survival fell as post-nadir TCR diversity dropped more.

Profiled with immunoSEQ multiplex PCR; TCRdb holds only in-frame clones, not every one. The data hold about 70,000 clones, with over 70% observed a single time. The CDR3 extends over 14 amino acids. CDR1 and CDR2 (germline): SNHLY, FYNNEI. V shed 3 bases, J shed 1 base, and the junction held 3 bases outside the gene matches. With regard to this clone: The antigen remains unidentified.

This clonotype originated in an elderly man with esophageal cancer. The specimen comprised peripheral blood, sampled from a patient treated with proton-based radiotherapy. The rearrangement links TRBV2 to TRBJ2-7; 7 nucleotides agree with TRBD1. The CDR3 nucleotides are TGTGCCAGCAGTGAGGGCAGGGGGTCCTACGAGCAGTACTTC. Amino acids: CASSEGRGSYEQYF.